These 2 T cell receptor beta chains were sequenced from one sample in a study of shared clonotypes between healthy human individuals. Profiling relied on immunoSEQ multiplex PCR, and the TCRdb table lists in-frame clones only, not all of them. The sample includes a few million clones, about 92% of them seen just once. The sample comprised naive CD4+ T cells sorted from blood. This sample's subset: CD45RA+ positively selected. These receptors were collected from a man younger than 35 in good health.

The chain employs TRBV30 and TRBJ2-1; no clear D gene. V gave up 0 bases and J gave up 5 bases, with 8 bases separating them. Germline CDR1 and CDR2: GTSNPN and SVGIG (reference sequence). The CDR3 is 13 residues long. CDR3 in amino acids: CAWSVMTNNEQFF. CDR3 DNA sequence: TGTGCCTGGAGTGTAATGACCAACAATGAGCAGTTCTTC.

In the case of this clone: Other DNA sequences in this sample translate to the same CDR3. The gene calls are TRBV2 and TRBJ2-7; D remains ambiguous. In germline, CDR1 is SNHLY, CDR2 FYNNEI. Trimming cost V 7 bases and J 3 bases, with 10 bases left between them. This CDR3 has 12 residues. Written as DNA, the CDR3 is TGTGCCAGCAACTCCGGAGTCTACGAGCAGTACTTC. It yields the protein CASNSGVYEQYF.